The source of this TCR beta chain is a study of PD-1 blockade in classical Hodgkin lymphoma. No patient escaped relapse after autologous stem cell transplantation, and brentuximab vedotin exposure varied. With 5 bases removed from V and 4 bases from J, the gap between germline ends came to 9 bases. The CDR3 has 13 amino acids. Per the germline V gene, CDR1 is LNHNV and CDR2 is YYDKDF (reference sequence). The data were produced by immunoSEQ multiplex PCR, yet TCRdb's version contains in-frame clones alone and is incomplete. This table holds about 26,000 clones, around 69% found once. Sequenced material: peripheral blood mononuclear cells (PBMCs), taken before the second cycle of nivolumab. The gene calls are TRBV15 and TRBJ2-1, with a possible D match to TRBD1 (5 bases). The clonotype was recovered from a human donor with classical Hodgkin lymphoma. The CDR3 DNA sequence: TGTGCCACCAGCGGTGACAGTTACAATGAGCAGTTCTTC. Protein product: CATSGDSYNEQFF.